These 22 T cell receptor beta chains came from one sample sequenced in a study of identical twins' blood T cells. TCRdb reanalysed the 5' RACE reads using MiXCR and keeps one entry per CDR3 protein. The sample consists of about 370,000 distinct CDR3 sequences, under 30% of them appearing once. Specimen: PBMCs. The receptors stem from a woman aged 18-55 years in good health.

This CDR3 is CASSVRAGENYGYTF. As DNA, the CDR3 is TGTGCCAGCAGCGTAAGAGCAGGCGAGAACTATGGCTACACCTTC. The chain links TRBV9 to TRBJ1-2; no clear D. V was pared by 1 base and J by 2 bases, with 12 bases between. CDR1 is SGDLS, CDR2 YYNGEE, per germline. The CDR3 totals 15 residues.

This clonotype was counted only a few times. This rearrangement joins TRBV20-1 to TRBJ1-3, with a weak D call TRBD1 (5 bases). The CDR3 runs 12 residues. V lost 7 bases, J lost 2 bases, and 9 bases lay in between. Looked up from germline, CDR1 is DFQATT and CDR2 is SNEGSKA (reference sequence). The CDR3 DNA is TGCAGTGTTCAGGGTCCTGGAAACACCATATATTTT. Amino acid sequence: CSVQGPGNTIYF.

In this sample, this clonotype turned up a few times. The chain carries TRBV20-1 and TRBJ2-3, with 13 bases matching TRBD2. The CDR3 extends over 15 amino acids. Trimming took 5 bases from V and 4 from J; bases not matched to a gene: 6. Germline V CDR1 and CDR2: DFQATT, SNEGSKA (reference sequence). The CDR3 here is CSARRGLAGADTQYF. CDR3 in DNA: TGCAGTGCTCGCAGAGGACTAGCGGGAGCAGATACGCAGTATTTT.

In its sample, this clonotype was seen once. A much larger clone lies a single base off, so this may be a read error. The chain has TRBV29-1 and TRBJ1-5, with D unresolved. The CDR3 sequence is 14 residues long. Germline V gives CDR1 SQVTM, CDR2 ANQGSEA. Trimming removed 4 bases from V and 4 bases from J, with 14 bases in between. The CDR3 loop reads CSVGSSQANQPQHF. In DNA form, the CDR3 reads TGCAGCGTTGGTTCCTCGCAGGCAAATCAGCCCCAGCATTTT.

This clonotype appeared many times. The chain is built from TRBV12-5 and TRBJ1-4; D is perhaps TRBD1 (5 bases). Trimming cost V 7 bases and J 4 bases, with 13 bases left between them. The CDR3 extends over 14 amino acids. Germline V gene sequence: CDR1 LGHNT, CDR2 FRNRAP. The CDR3 here is CASARQGVNEKLFF. Here the CDR3 DNA reads TGTGCTAGTGCTAGACAAGGGGTTAATGAAAAACTGTTTTTT. Full variable domain (rest looked up from reference TRBV12-5 and TRBJ1-4): DARVTQTPRHKVTEMGQEVTMRCQPILGHNTVFWYRQTMMQGLELLAYFRNRAPLDDSGMPKDRFSAEMPDATLATLKIQPSEPRDSAVYFCASARQGVNEKLFFGSGTQLSVL.

This clonotype was observed a few times. The chain uses TRBV20-1 and TRBJ1-4; D gene uncertain. This CDR3 is built from 12 residues. V lost 5 bases to trimming and J lost 10 bases, with 14 bases between them. CDR1 is DFQATT, CDR2 SNEGSKA, per germline (reference sequence). CDR3: CSALGRYLKLFF. The CDR3 DNA reads as TGCAGTGCTCTTGGACGGTACTTAAAACTGTTTTTT.

J is TRBJ2-7 and V is TRBV6-2 or TRBV6-3; D unclear. V shed 3 bases and J shed 6 bases, with 18 bases lying between them. The CDR3 is 15 residues long. Germline CDR1 MNHEY, CDR2 SVGEGT. The CDR3 DNA follows: TGTGCCAGCAGTTATCAAATTGGGTCTCCAATCGAGCAGTACTTC. Its protein is CASSYQIGSPIEQYF.

The chain combines TRBV9 with TRBJ1-1, with unresolved D. V was pared by 7 bases and J by 0 bases, with 7 bases between. Germline V gene sequence: CDR1 SGDLS, CDR2 YYNGEE. This CDR3 has 12 amino acids. CDR3 region: CASAAVNTEAFF. CDR3 nucleotide sequence: TGTGCCAGCGCCGCCGTGAACACTGAAGCTTTCTTT.

The chain has TRBV14 and TRBJ2-3; D is unclear. Germline CDR1 and CDR2: SGHDN and FVKESK. This CDR3 has 14 residues. V lost 0 bases to trimming and J lost 6 bases, with 10 bases between them. In DNA form, the CDR3 reads TGTGCCAGCAGCCAAGAAGATCTCCGCGATACGCAGTATTTT. The encoded protein is CASSQEDLRDTQYF.

To note about this clonotype: A much larger clone differs by one base, so this may be a read error. The chain combines TRBV7-8 with TRBJ2-1, with 11 positions matching TRBD2. The CDR3 is 19 amino acids. Germline V CDR1 and CDR2: SGHVS, FQNEAQ. As DNA, the CDR3 is TGTGCCAGCAGCTACCACGGCGGACTAGCGGGCCATTTCTACAAAGAGCAGTTCTTC. Protein: CASSYHGGLAGHFYKEQFF.

This clonotype appeared a few times. The chain uses TRBV6-6 and TRBJ1-4; D gene ambiguous. The CDR3 consists of 13 residues. The ends were cut back, 4 bases at V and 5 bases at J, with 8 bases in the middle. Germline assignment: CDR1 MNHNY and CDR2 SVGAGI (reference sequence). CDR3 residues: CASSSAVNEKLFF. The CDR3 DNA reads TGTGCCAGCAGTTCCGCGGTAAATGAAAAACTGTTTTTT.

Concerning this clonotype: A much more abundant neighbour one base away suggests this may be a read error. The genes are TRBV3-1 and TRBJ1-1, with D uncertain. The CDR3 spans 14 residues. Per the germline V gene, CDR1 is LGHDT and CDR2 is YNNKEL (reference sequence). CDR3 region: CASSQEGRNTGAFF. As DNA, the CDR3 is TGTGCCAGCAGCCAAGAGGGCAGGAACACTGGAGCTTTCTTT.

A few counts support this clonotype. V is TRBV28 and J is TRBJ1-1, with 8 bases fitting TRBD1. Trimming cost V 4 bases and J 3 bases; bases outside gene matches: 13. There are 17 residues in the CDR3. From germline, CDR1 is MDHEN and CDR2 SYDVKM. CDR3: CASSYPRTGKDYTEAFF. The CDR3 DNA sequence: TGTGCCAGCAGTTACCCCCGGACAGGGAAGGATTACACTGAAGCTTTCTTT.

Comment on this clonotype: Given a much more abundant clone one base away, this may be a read error. V usage is TRBV30 and J usage is TRBJ2-3, with 8 bases that match TRBD2. V lost 2 bases and J lost 5; bases outside the gene matches: 9. In germline, CDR1 is GTSNPN, CDR2 SVGIG (reference sequence). The CDR3 totals 15 residues. CDR3 in amino acids: CAWSLGAGVGDTQYF. The CDR3 DNA sequence: TGTGCCTGGAGTCTAGGAGCGGGAGTAGGAGATACGCAGTATTTT.

Note on this clonotype: A junction end diverges from the germline sequence, so it may reflect a read error. This chain uses TRBV12-3 or TRBV12-4 with TRBJ2-1; 9 nucleotides match TRBD2. This CDR3 has 16 residues. For the CDR3, the DNA is TGTGCCAGCAGTGGACTAGCGCTGAGCTCCTACAATGAGCGGTTCTTC. As protein: CASSGLALSSYNERFF.

The chain's CDR3 is CASSSYWGQTNYGYTF. CDR3 coding DNA: TGCGCCAGCAGCTCGTATTGGGGACAGACTAACTATGGCTACACCTTC. The V call is TRBV5-1, the J call TRBJ1-2; TRBD1 matches at 7 bases. V lost 3 bases and J lost 0; bases outside the gene matches: 8. The CDR3 extends over 16 amino acids. Germline V gene sequence: CDR1 SGHRS, CDR2 YFSETQ. The full variable domain, rest sourced from reference TRBV5-1 and TRBJ1-2, is KAGVTQTPRYLIKTRGQQVTLSCSPISGHRSVSWYQQTPGQGLQFLFEYFSETQRNKGNFPGRFSGRQFSNSRSEMNVSTLELGDSALYLCASSSYWGQTNYGYTFGSGTRLTVV.

This clonotype was detected ten times or more. This chain connects TRBV5-1 to TRBJ2-1, with a tentative D call TRBD2 (5 bases). Germline CDR1 is SGHRS and CDR2 is YFSETQ. CDR3 length: 15 residues. V was shortened by 3 bases and J by 2 bases, with 12 bases between the two germline ends. The DNA of the CDR3 is TGCGCCAGCAGCTCATTACTAGGAGCCTACAATGAGCAGTTCTTC. Its translation: CASSSLLGAYNEQFF.

This clonotype has just a few counts. The chain recombines TRBV7-2 with TRBJ1-4; D gene uncertain. The germline V gene has CDR1 SGHTA and CDR2 FQGNSA. With 5 bases removed from V and 0 bases from J, the gap between germline ends came to 7 bases. CDR3 length equals 14 residues. CDR3 DNA sequence: TGTGCCAGCAGCCCAGTTGCAACTAATGAAAAACTGTTTTTT. This sequence encodes CASSPVATNEKLFF.

Only a few counts were recorded for this clonotype. This chain connects TRBV28 to TRBJ1-6; TRBD1 agrees at 9 bases. Germline loops: CDR1 MDHEN, CDR2 SYDVKM. Germline trimming cut 10 bases from V and 7 bases from J; bases unmatched to any gene: 2. CDR3 size: 12 residues. DNA of the CDR3: TGTGCCATTGGACAGGGGAATTCACCCCTCCACTTT. It is translated as CAIGQGNSPLHF.

In its sample, this clonotype was seen many times. This rearrangement joins TRBV20-1 to TRBJ1-6, with no clear D. The V gene's germline CDR1 is DFQATT and CDR2 SNEGSKA (reference sequence). Trimming took off 6 bases at V and 1 base at J, with 7 bases between the two ends. The CDR3 is 13 residues long. The CDR3 bases are TGCAGTGCGGGTGGGTCCTATAATTCACCCCTCCACTTT. Its protein is CSAGGSYNSPLHF.

The chain couples TRBV2 to TRBJ2-2; 9 bases line up with TRBD2. V was clipped by 2 bases and J by 5 bases; unmatched bases: 9. Germline V gene data show CDR1 as SNHLY and CDR2 as FYNNEI. The CDR3 consists of 17 residues. For the CDR3, the DNA is TGTGCCAGCAGTGAACGGGGGCTAGCGGGAAAGACCGGGGAGCTGTTTTTT. It specifies CASSERGLAGKTGELFF.

This chain links TRBV27 with TRBJ1-3; D is unclear. This CDR3 has 16 residues. With 3 bases removed from V and 2 bases from J, the gap between germline ends came to 14 bases. The germline V gene encodes CDR1 MNHEY and CDR2 SMNVEV (reference sequence). The chain's CDR3 is CASSLYGRLAGNTIYF. The CDR3 region has the DNA TGTGCCAGCAGTTTGTACGGCAGGTTAGCTGGAAACACCATATATTTT.